A selection of T cell receptor beta chains follows, all from one sample in a study of blood T cell repertoires in COVID-19. Assay used: immunoSEQ multiplex PCR; TCRdb lists only in-frame clones, some missing. This table holds about 81,000 clones, about nine tenths found once. Sequences were obtained from peripheral blood. These receptors all come from a man between 65 and 85 years old with active or convalescent COVID-19. Both conserved end residues are part of each CDR3. Expanded clones get a size class; other rows say once, few or many, or leave the size out.

>TRBV5-1|NA|TRBJ1-4
CASSTGTGINEKLFF
>TRBV24-1|NA|TRBJ1-4
CATSDLAGGVEKLFF
>TRBV27|NA|TRBJ1-4
CASASRAANEKLFF
>TRBV2|NA|TRBJ1-2
CASKETGGVGYTF
>TRBV7-8|NA|TRBJ2-7
CASSSAGYYEQYF
>TRBV7-9|NA|TRBJ2-1
CASSLGDREVDEQFF
>TRBV24-1|NA|TRBJ1-1
CATRGGVMNTEAFF
>TRBV3-1/TRBV3-2|NA|TRBJ1-6
CASSLPGTGGSPLHF
>TRBV30|NA|TRBJ1-5
CAWGEGRHTTQHF
>TRBV4-1|NA|TRBJ1-4
CASSRGTGTEKLFF
>TRBV28|NA|TRBJ1-5
CASSLIDRDYQPQHF
>TRBV15|NA|TRBJ2-2
CATSRDRGVGTGELFF
>TRBV5-4|NA|TRBJ2-7
CASSPGQGAYEQYF
>TRBV27|NA|TRBJ2-1
CASRSTSGGAGNEQFF
>TRBV19|NA|TRBJ1-1
CASSIMGGLNTEAFF
>TRBV10-3|NA|TRBJ1-4
CAIREPGQGVEKLFF
>TRBV4-1|NA|TRBJ1-6
CASRRTGDRDSPLHF
>TRBV9|NA|TRBJ2-4
CASSVGDRENIQYF
>TRBV6-5|once|TRBJ2-7
CASTFHGGNSYEQYF
>TRBV29-1|NA|TRBJ2-1
CSAGGLENEQFF
>TRBV28|NA|TRBJ1-1
CASSLPLRTFFLEDTEAFF
>TRBV27|NA|TRBJ2-2
CASSPSRAGLGTGELFF
>TRBV5-1|NA|TRBJ2-1
CASSSEGQGVNEQFF
>TRBV10-1|few|TRBJ2-3
CASSIRLTPDTQYF
>TRBV29-1|NA|TRBJ2-3
CSAGQGRDTQYF
>TRBV3-1/TRBV3-2|NA|TRBJ2-1
CASRLAGGIGSEQFF
>TRBV30|few|TRBJ2-2
CAWRAGRDTGELFF
>TRBV29-1|NA|TRBJ2-7
CSVRQGSYEQYF
>TRBV9|NA|TRBJ1-4
CASSVGDRDIEKLFF
>TRBV19|NA|TRBJ2-1
CASTPPQGAYNEQFF
>TRBV5-1|NA|TRBJ2-7
CASREGQDSSYEQYF
>TRBV4-1|NA|TRBJ1-1
CASSQGQLNTEAFF
>TRBV28|NA|TRBJ2-4
CASSLQGIWGGIQYF
>TRBV6-5|NA|TRBJ1-6
CASRPPGQSNSPLHF
>TRBV7-2|NA|TRBJ2-5
CASSLWSGGGRETQYF
>TRBV18|NA|TRBJ1-2
CASSPFHRGDYGYTF
>TRBV19|NA|TRBJ2-7
CASSIFHGSSYEQYF
>TRBV6-2/TRBV6-3|NA|TRBJ1-5
CASSRQGPQPQHF
>TRBV12-3/TRBV12-4|NA|TRBJ1-2
CASSLRQGYGYTF
>TRBV5-8|NA|TRBJ1-2
CASSSAGTANYGYTF
>TRBV15|NA|TRBJ2-7
CATSGILAGQTYYEQYF
>TRBV29-1|NA|TRBJ2-5
CSVHFGRETQYF
>TRBV5-1|few|TRBJ2-7
CASSLVYRGEQYF
>TRBV4-3|NA|TRBJ1-4
CASSQDVMSGDGKLFF
>TRBV5-1|NA|TRBJ2-3
CASSLASQGSTDTQYF